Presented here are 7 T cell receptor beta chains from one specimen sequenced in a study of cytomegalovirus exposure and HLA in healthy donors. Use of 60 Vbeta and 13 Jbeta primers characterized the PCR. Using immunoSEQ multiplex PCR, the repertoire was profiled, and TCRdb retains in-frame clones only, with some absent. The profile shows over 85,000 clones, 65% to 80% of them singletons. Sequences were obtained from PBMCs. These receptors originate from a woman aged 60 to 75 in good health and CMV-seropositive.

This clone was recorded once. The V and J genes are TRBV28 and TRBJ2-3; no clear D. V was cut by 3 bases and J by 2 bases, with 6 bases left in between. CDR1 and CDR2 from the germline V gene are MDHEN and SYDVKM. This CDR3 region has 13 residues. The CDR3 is CASSFQFTDTQYF. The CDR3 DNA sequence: TGTGCCAGCAGTTTTCAATTCACAGATACGCAGTATTTT.

The CDR3 DNA reads as TGTGCCAGCAGCCCCAATTGGCTAGCCTCCTACGAGCAGTACTTC. Protein: CASSPNWLASYEQYF. This chain connects TRBV9 to TRBJ2-7, with D perhaps TRBD2 (5 bases). This CDR3 region has 15 residues. The germline V gene has CDR1 SGDLS and CDR2 YYNGEE. Trimming shortened V by 4 bases and J by 0 bases, and 14 bases separated the two germline ends.

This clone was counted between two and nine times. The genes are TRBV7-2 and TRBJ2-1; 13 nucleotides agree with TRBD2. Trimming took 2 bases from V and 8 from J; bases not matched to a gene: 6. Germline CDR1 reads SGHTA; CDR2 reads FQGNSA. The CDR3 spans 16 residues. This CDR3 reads CASSLRTSGSFHEQFF. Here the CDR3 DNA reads TGTGCCAGCAGCTTAAGGACTAGCGGGAGCTTCCATGAGCAGTTCTTC.

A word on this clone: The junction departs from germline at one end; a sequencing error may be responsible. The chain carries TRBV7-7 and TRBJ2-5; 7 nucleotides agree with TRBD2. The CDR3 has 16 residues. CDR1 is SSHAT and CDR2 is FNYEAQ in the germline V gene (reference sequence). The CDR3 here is CASSHTRPSGKETQYF. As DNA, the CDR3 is TGTGCTAGCAGCCATACCCGTCCTAGCGGTAAAGAGACCCAGTACTTC.

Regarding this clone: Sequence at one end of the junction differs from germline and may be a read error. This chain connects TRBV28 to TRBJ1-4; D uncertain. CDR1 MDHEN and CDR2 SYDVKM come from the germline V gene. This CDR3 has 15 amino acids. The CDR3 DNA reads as TGTGCCAGCAGTTTGGGCGTGGCCCCTAACGAAAAACTGTTTTTT. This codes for CASSLGVAPNEKLFF.

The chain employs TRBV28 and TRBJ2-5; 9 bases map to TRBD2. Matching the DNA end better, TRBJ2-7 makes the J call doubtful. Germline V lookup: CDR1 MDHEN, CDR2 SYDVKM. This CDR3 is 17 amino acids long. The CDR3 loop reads CASSYPFGSGSPYEQYF. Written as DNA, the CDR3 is TGTGCCAGCAGTTACCCTTTCGGTAGCGGGAGCCCCTACGAGCAGTACTTC.

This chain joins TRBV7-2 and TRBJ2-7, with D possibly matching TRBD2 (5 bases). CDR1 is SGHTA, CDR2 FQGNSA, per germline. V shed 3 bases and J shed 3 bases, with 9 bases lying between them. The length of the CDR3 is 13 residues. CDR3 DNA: TGTGCCAGCAGCTTTACGGGGAACTACGAGCAGTACTTC. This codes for CASSFTGNYEQYF.